The 9 T cell receptor beta chains reported below all come from one sample, sequenced in a study of blood T cell repertoires in COVID-19. Profiled with immunoSEQ multiplex PCR; TCRdb holds only in-frame clones, not every one. The sample yields fewer than 350,000 clones, 90% seen once. The material sequenced was peripheral blood. Receptors were obtained from a woman in her twenties or thirties with COVID-19, enrolled during active disease.

The chain joins TRBV5-4 to TRBJ2-4, with 8 positions matching TRBD1. The CDR3 is 13 residues long. J gave up 9 bases and V 3 bases, and 5 bases lay outside the gene matches. Germline-derived CDR1 and CDR2 are SGHNT and YYREEE (reference sequence). The CDR3 DNA follows: TGTGCCAGCAGCTCTTCACAGGGGGGCATTCAGTACTTC. It specifies CASSSSQGGIQYF.

The V gene is TRBV30, the J gene TRBJ1-1; D gene unclear. Deletions cut 6 bases from V and 0 bases from J, with 11 bases between. CDR1 and CDR2 from the germline V gene are GTSNPN and SVGIG (reference sequence). The CDR3 has 13 residues. CDR3 nucleotide sequence: TGTGCCTGCCTCGGGTCGGTGAACACTGAAGCTTTCTTT. This gives the protein CACLGSVNTEAFF. Supplemented by reference TRBV30 and TRBJ1-1, the full variable domain reads SQTIHQWPATLVQPVGSPLSLECTVEGTSNPNLYWYRQAAGRGLQLLFYSVGIGQISSEVPQNLSASRPQDRQFILSSKKLLLSDSGFYLCACLGSVNTEAFFGQGTRLTVV.

This chain connects TRBV6-2 or TRBV6-3 to TRBJ1-1, with 10 bases identical to TRBD1. With V trimmed by 5 bases and J by 6 bases, 3 bases remained unmatched. This CDR3 has 13 amino acids. Looked up from germline, CDR1 is MNHEY and CDR2 is SVGEGT. The CDR3 DNA is TGTGCCAGCAGTCGAGACAGGGGGCCTGAAGCTTTCTTT. It translates to CASSRDRGPEAFF.

The CDR3 loop is CATSSYGTVGNTIYF. Here the CDR3 DNA reads TGTGCCACCAGCAGCTACGGGACAGTGGGGAACACCATATATTTT. V and J are TRBV15 and TRBJ1-3; 7 bases align to TRBD1. The germline gives CDR1 LNHNV, CDR2 YYDKDF (reference sequence). The CDR3 is 15 residues long. Trimming removed 3 bases from V and 7 bases from J; junction bases left unmatched: 9.

V gene TRBV29-1 combines with J gene TRBJ2-5, with 16 bases that match TRBD2. With 6 bases clipped from V and 4 bases from J, the junction kept 8 bases outside the gene matches. The length of the CDR3 is 16 residues. Per the germline V gene, CDR1 is SQVTM and CDR2 is ANQGSEA. CDR3 nucleotide sequence: TGCAGCGTAGGGGGACTAGCGGGAGGGAGGGGAGAGACCCAGTACTTC. It encodes CSVGGLAGGRGETQYF.

The gene calls are TRBV7-2 and TRBJ2-3, with D possibly being TRBD2 (6 bases). V lost 5 bases and J 0 bases, leaving 12 bases between the germline ends. This CDR3 contains 15 residues. Per the germline V gene, CDR1 is SGHTA and CDR2 is FQGNSA. The CDR3 loop reads CASSIWSGSTDTQYF. The CDR3, as DNA: TGTGCCAGCAGCATCTGGAGCGGGAGCACAGATACGCAGTATTTT.

This rearrangement joins TRBV18 to TRBJ2-3, with TRBD2 identical over 8 bases. Germline CDR1 and CDR2: KGHSH and LQKENI. Trimming cost V 3 bases and J 5 bases; bases outside gene matches: 4. The CDR3 is 14 amino acids. The CDR3 DNA reads as TGTGCCAGCTCACCGCCGGGAGGGCAAGATACGCAGTATTTT. Translated: CASSPPGGQDTQYF.

The rearrangement uses TRBV14 and TRBJ1-1; perhaps TRBD1 as D (6 bases). The CDR3 consists of 15 residues. From germline, CDR1 is SGHDN and CDR2 FVKESK. V was shortened by 4 bases and J by 1 base, with 13 bases between the two germline ends. The chain's CDR3 is CASSRYGTPNTEAFF. The CDR3 DNA sequence: TGTGCCAGCAGCCGGTACGGGACACCGAACACTGAAGCTTTCTTT.

In its sample, this clone was seen a few times. The chain is built from TRBV4-1 and TRBJ1-6; D gene ambiguous. This CDR3 spans 16 amino acids. Deletions cut 4 bases from V and 0 bases from J, with 10 bases between. Germline CDR1 reads MGHRA; CDR2 reads YSYEKL. In DNA form, the CDR3 reads TGCGCCAGCAGCCCTCTAAGTAGCTCCTATAATTCACCCCTCCACTTT. Translating gives CASSPLSSSYNSPLHF.